Below, one T cell receptor beta chain is given with its context. No antigen is known for it. Deletions cut 0 bases from V and 1 base from J, with 11 bases between. CDR3 size: 15 residues. This sample is part of a study of T cell responses to AZD1222 COVID-19 vaccine. General study findings and limits: Among spike-specific TCRs, nearly half reportedly target unmutated variant regions. Only a handful of AZD1222 recipients tested seropositive at baseline. Spike-specific TCR breadth and depth both grew after two AZD1222 doses. Donors were chiefly white British, with a greater number of females, and clonal diversity was perhaps underestimated.

Assay: immunoSEQ multiplex PCR; the TCRdb copy retains only in-frame clones and omits some. The table has 150,000 to 200,000 clones, around nine tenths seen once; the top ten hold approximately 2.8%. Specimen: peripheral blood, collected on day 0 of AZD1222 vaccination. The chain combines TRBV5-3 with TRBJ2-7; weak D call: TRBD2 (6 bases). TRBV5-3 is known as an ORF, though its function is uncertain. The TCR comes from an adult in good health. In DNA, the CDR3 is TGTGCCAGAAGCTTGGGCGGGGTCTCGTCCTACGAGCAGTACTTC. As protein: CARSLGGVSSYEQYF.